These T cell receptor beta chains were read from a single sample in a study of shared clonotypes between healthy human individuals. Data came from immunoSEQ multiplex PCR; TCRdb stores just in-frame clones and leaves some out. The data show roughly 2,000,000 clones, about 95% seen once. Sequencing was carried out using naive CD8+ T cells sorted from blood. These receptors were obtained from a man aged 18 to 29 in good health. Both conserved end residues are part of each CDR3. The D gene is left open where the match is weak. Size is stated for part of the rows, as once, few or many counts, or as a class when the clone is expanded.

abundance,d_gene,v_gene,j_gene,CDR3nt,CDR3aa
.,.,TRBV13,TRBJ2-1,TGTGCCAGCAGCTTACAGGGCGGGTACAATGAGCAGTTCTTC,CASSLQGGYNEQFF
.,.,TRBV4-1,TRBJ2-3,TGCGCCAGCAGCCAAGCCGGACAGCCAAAAGATACGCAGTATTTT,CASSQAGQPKDTQYF
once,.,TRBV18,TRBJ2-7,TGTGCCAGCTCACCCCCCGACAGACCCTCGGGCGAGCAGTACTTC,CASSPPDRPSGEQYF
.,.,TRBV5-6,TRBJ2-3,TGTGCCAGCAGCTTGGCCGGGACTTTGTTTAGCACAGATACGCAGTATTTT,CASSLAGTLFSTDTQYF
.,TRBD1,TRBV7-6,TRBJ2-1,TGTGCCAGCAGCTTAAGGGACAGCAGTGAGCAGTTCTTC,CASSLRDSSEQFF
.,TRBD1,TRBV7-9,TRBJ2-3,TGTGCCAGCAGCTTCGGGACAGGTTTTCTCACAGATACGCAGTATTTT,CASSFGTGFLTDTQYF
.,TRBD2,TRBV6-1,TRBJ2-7,TGTGCCAGCAGGCTCGGGGGGAGCAGCTACGAGCAGTACTTC,CASRLGGSSYEQYF
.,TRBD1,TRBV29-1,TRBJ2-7,TGCAGCGTTGAAACCCGCCGGGACAGGGACTACGAGCAGTACTTC,CSVETRRDRDYEQYF
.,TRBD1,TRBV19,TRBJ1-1,TGTGCCAGTAGTTCTCGGCAGGGGGCAGGCACTGAAGCTTTCTTT,CASSSRQGAGTEAFF
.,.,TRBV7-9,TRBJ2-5,TGTGCCAGCAGCCCCACCGAACTCCAAGAGACCCAGTACTTC,CASSPTELQETQYF
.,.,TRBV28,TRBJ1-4,TGTGCCAGCAGTTTTTCAGGGCGTGAAAAACTGTTTTTT,CASSFSGREKLFF
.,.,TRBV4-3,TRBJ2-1,TGCGCCAGCAGCCAATTAACGGGGAGCTCCTACAATGAGCAGTTCTTC,CASSQLTGSSYNEQFF
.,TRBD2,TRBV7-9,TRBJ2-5,TGTGCCAGCAGCACCCCCGATGCGGAGCGGGAGTTACAAGAGACCCAGTACTTC,CASSTPDAERELQETQYF
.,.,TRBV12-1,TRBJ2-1,.,CASSFVGVGSYNEQFF
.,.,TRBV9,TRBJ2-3,TGTGCCAGCAGCGGATTCACAGATACGCAGTATTTT,CASSGFTDTQYF
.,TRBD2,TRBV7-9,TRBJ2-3,TGTGCCAGCAGCGGGACTAGCGGGGTCACCACAGATACGCAGTATTTT,CASSGTSGVTTDTQYF
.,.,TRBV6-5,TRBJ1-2,TGTGCCAGCAGTTACTTCGGGGACTATGGCTACACCTTC,CASSYFGDYGYTF
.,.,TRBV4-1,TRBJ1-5,TGCGCCAGCAGCCAAGATCCAGGGCCCAATCAGCCCCAGCATTTT,CASSQDPGPNQPQHF
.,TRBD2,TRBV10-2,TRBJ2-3,TGCGCCAGTGCCCCTAGCGGGATGCGGACAGATACGCAGTATTTT,CASAPSGMRTDTQYF
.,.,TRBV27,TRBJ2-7,TGTGCCAGCAGTTTATCTTCAGGTACCGTCTCCTACGAGCAGTACTTC,CASSLSSGTVSYEQYF
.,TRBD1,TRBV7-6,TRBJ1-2,TGTGCCAGCAGCCAGGGGGAGGTCTATGGCTACACCTTC,CASSQGEVYGYTF
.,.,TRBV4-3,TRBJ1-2,TGCGCCAGCAGCCATCTAGACGGCACCTATGGCTACACCTTC,CASSHLDGTYGYTF
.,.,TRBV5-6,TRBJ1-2,TGTGCCAGCAGTTTCACAGGCCCCGGCTACACCTTC,CASSFTGPGYTF
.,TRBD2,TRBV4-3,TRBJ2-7,TGCGCCAGCAGCCAAGATCTCCCTAGCGGGAGGGAGGACGAGCAGTACTTC,CASSQDLPSGREDEQYF
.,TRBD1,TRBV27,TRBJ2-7,TGTGCCAGCAGTTCTCGGACAGGGGCAAAGTTTATCGAGCAGTACTTC,CASSSRTGAKFIEQYF
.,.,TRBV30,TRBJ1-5,TGTGCCTGGAGGGCGGGGGAGGGCAATCAGCCCCAGCATTTT,CAWRAGEGNQPQHF
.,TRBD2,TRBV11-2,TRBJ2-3,TGTGCCAGCAGCTTATATGAGCGGGGGACCGATACGCAGTATTTT,CASSLYERGTDTQYF
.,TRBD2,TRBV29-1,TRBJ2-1,TGCAGCGTTTCAGGACTAGCGGGGGAGCTCTACAATGAGCAGTTCTTC,CSVSGLAGELYNEQFF
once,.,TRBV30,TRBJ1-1,TGTGCCTGGAGAATACCGGGGACACCTGAAGCTTTCTTT,CAWRIPGTPEAFF
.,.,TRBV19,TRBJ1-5,TGTGCCAGTAGTGCCCTGGGAAATCAGCCCCAGCATTTT,CASSALGNQPQHF
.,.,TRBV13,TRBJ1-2,TGTGCCAGCAGCCCACGGGGCAGGGCTGACTATGGCTACACCTTC,CASSPRGRADYGYTF
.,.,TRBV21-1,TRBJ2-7,TGTGCCAGCAGCAAAACGGGAAAAAACGCTTCCTACGAGCAGTACTTC,CASSKTGKNASYEQYF
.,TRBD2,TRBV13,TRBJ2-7,TGTGCCAGCAGCTATGGGACTAGCGGCTACGAGCAGTACTTC,CASSYGTSGYEQYF
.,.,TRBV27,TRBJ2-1,TGTGCCAGCAGTTTATCCGGCGGAGGCTCCTACAATGAGCAGTTCTTC,CASSLSGGGSYNEQFF
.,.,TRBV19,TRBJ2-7,TGTGCCAGTAGTATGGGCCAGGGCTACGAGCAGTACTTC,CASSMGQGYEQYF
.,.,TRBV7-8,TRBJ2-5,TGTGCCAGCAGCGGCGCTGAGGGGGGGGGTTCAGAGACCCAGTACTTC,CASSGAEGGGSETQYF
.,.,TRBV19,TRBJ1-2,TGTGCCAGTACCCACCAGGGAGCCCGAGATGAAGGCTACACCTTC,CASTHQGARDEGYTF
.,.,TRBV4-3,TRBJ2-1,TGCGCCAGCAGCCAAATAGATAGAGAGGGCGGGGTGGACAATGAGCAGTTCTTC,CASSQIDREGGVDNEQFF
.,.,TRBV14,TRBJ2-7,TGTGCCAGCAGCCAAGCTCCCACCACCTGGGAGCAGTACTTC,CASSQAPTTWEQYF
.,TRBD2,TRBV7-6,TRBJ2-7,TGTGCCAGCAGCATCGCTAGCGGGGATACCTACGAGCAGTACTTC,CASSIASGDTYEQYF
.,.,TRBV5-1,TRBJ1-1,TGCGCCAGCAGCTTGGACCGATCGAACACTGAAGCTTTCTTT,CASSLDRSNTEAFF